This TCR beta chain was documented in a study of cytomegalovirus exposure and HLA in healthy donors. Across the whole study: In a later analysis, the roughly 110 validation repertoires were reported to have used the same platform as the 600 to 800 first-cohort repertoires.

The CDR3 is made up of 14 amino acids. Germline lookup yields CDR1 SGHDT and CDR2 YYEEEE. V was pared by 1 base and J by 7 bases, with 12 bases between. This clone was found once. What it binds is not known. Study-level findings and limits: Listed as cytomegalovirus-associated were around 160 TCR beta chains. In vitro, three CMV-associated chains proved specific for CMV antigens.

Sequencing used immunoSEQ multiplex PCR; TCRdb keeps in-frame clones, though not all of them. The table has about 220,000 clones, approximately 86% seen once; the top ten hold roughly 2.8%. The chain couples TRBV5-6 to TRBJ2-1; possible D gene TRBD1, 5 bases. The source is a woman between 18 and 29 years old in good health and CMV-seronegative. The sequencing sample was made of PBMCs. CDR3 nucleotide sequence: TGTGCCAGCAGCTTGCGTGTCAGGGAAAATGAGCAGTTCTTC. Encoded protein: CASSLRVRENEQFF.